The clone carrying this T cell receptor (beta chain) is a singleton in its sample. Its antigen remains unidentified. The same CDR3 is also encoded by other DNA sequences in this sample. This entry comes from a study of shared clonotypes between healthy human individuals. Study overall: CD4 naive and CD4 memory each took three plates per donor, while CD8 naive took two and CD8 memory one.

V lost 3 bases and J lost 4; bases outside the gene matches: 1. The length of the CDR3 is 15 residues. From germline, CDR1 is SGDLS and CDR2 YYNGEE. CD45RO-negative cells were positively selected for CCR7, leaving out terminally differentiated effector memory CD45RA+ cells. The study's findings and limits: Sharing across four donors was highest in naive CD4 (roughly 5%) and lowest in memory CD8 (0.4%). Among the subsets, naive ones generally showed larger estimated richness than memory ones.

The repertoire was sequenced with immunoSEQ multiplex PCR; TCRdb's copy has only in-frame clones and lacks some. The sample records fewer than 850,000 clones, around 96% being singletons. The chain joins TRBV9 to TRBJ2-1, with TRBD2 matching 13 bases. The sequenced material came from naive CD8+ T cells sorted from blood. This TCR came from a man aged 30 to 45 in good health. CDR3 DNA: TGTGCCAGCAGCGGGGGACTAGCGGGATACAATGAGCAGTTCTTC. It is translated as CASSGGLAGYNEQFF.